This T cell receptor beta chain came from a study of human T cells and chemical hapten exposure. Time point specified: patch test 3, about 24 weeks after DPC sensitization. Treatment: therapeutic diphenylcyclopropenone sensitization with weekly scalp DPC. This clonotype has more than one count but fewer than ten. Using its own MiXCR run on the RACE reads, TCRdb lists one record per CDR3 protein. The sample yields around 200,000 distinct CDR3 sequences, 20% to 25% seen once. Trimming removed 6 bases at V and 0 bases at J, with 15 bases between. The CDR3 runs 15 residues. Per germline, CDR1 ENHRY and CDR2 SYGVKD.

This clonotype originated in a middle-aged woman with alopecia areata. Some clones in this sample may be carry-over from other donors' samples. Sequences were derived from whole blood, sampled in connection with sensitization to the hapten diphenylcyclopropenone (DPC). This chain joins TRBV10-3 and TRBJ2-7; D is perhaps TRBD2 (5 bases). CDR3 protein: CAIRTGLVNSYEQYF. DNA for the CDR3: TGTGCCATCAGGACTGGACTGGTAAACTCCTACGAGCAGTACTTC.